These T cell receptor beta chains were read from a single sample in a study of T cell responses to AZD1222 COVID-19 vaccine. Generated by immunoSEQ multiplex PCR, the TCRdb table keeps only in-frame clones and is missing some. This sample has about 100,000 clones, with about nine tenths found just once. The sequencing here drew on peripheral blood, taken on day 0 of AZD1222 vaccination. The source of these receptors is an adult in good health. CDR3s include the opening cysteine and the closing phenylalanine or tryptophan. Fields, in order: CDR3 DNA, CDR3 protein, clone size, D gene, J gene, V gene. A D gene is named only where the DNA matches it firmly. Clone size is shown for a subset of rows, as once, few, many or a class of expanded clone.

CDR3nt: TGTGCCAGCAGCTTAGACTCTGGGGGCTCGTCGGATGAGCAGTTCTTC
CDR3aa: CASSLDSGGSSDEQFF
abundance: -
d_gene: -
j_gene: TRBJ2-1
v_gene: TRBV11-2

CDR3nt: TGTGCCAGCAGCCAAGTGGCCGCTAGCGGGATAGTGAACATTCAGTACTTC
CDR3aa: CASSQVAASGIVNIQYF
abundance: -
d_gene: TRBD2
j_gene: TRBJ2-4
v_gene: TRBV4-2

CDR3nt: TGCGCCAGCAGCCAAGATCAACTACGGTCACCCCTCCACTTT
CDR3aa: CASSQDQLRSPLHF
abundance: -
d_gene: -
j_gene: TRBJ1-6
v_gene: TRBV4-3

CDR3nt: TGTGCCACCAGTGATTTGTCGGTGAATGAGCAGTTCTTC
CDR3aa: CATSDLSVNEQFF
abundance: -
d_gene: -
j_gene: TRBJ2-1
v_gene: TRBV24-1

CDR3nt: TGTGCCAGCAGCCCTCCCCAGGCTTTCACCGGGGAGCTGTTTTTT
CDR3aa: CASSPPQAFTGELFF
abundance: -
d_gene: -
j_gene: TRBJ2-2
v_gene: TRBV3-1/TRBV3-2

CDR3nt: TGTGCCAGCAGTGTTACGGGATTAGGCTACACCTTC
CDR3aa: CASSVTGLGYTF
abundance: -
d_gene: -
j_gene: TRBJ1-2
v_gene: TRBV2

CDR3nt: TGTGCCAGCAGTCCTCCGTACAGCGCGACTTATAGCAATCAGCCCCAGCATTTT
CDR3aa: CASSPPYSATYSNQPQHF
abundance: -
d_gene: -
j_gene: TRBJ1-5
v_gene: TRBV28

CDR3nt: TGTGCCAGCAGCCAAAATTCCGGAGCTTTCTTT
CDR3aa: CASSQNSGAFF
abundance: -
d_gene: -
j_gene: TRBJ1-1
v_gene: TRBV3-1/TRBV3-2

CDR3nt: TGTGCCAGCTCACCACCGGGTGTGCAGACCCAGTACTTC
CDR3aa: CASSPPGVQTQYF
abundance: -
d_gene: -
j_gene: TRBJ2-5
v_gene: TRBV18

CDR3nt: TGTGCCAGCAGGTCGGGGATCGTCACAGATACGCAGTATTTT
CDR3aa: CASRSGIVTDTQYF
abundance: -
d_gene: -
j_gene: TRBJ2-3
v_gene: TRBV5-4

CDR3nt: TGTGCCAGCAGCTTATGGGGCAGGGGGCATCAGCCCCAGCATTTT
CDR3aa: CASSLWGRGHQPQHF
abundance: once
d_gene: TRBD1
j_gene: TRBJ1-5
v_gene: TRBV7-2

CDR3nt: TGTGCCAGTAGTATAGATTACACGAGTGGTGAAAAACTGTTTTTT
CDR3aa: CASSIDYTSGEKLFF
abundance: -
d_gene: -
j_gene: TRBJ1-4
v_gene: TRBV19

CDR3nt: TGTGCCAGCAGCTATATTAGCGGGAGGGTGCGCTGGGAGCTGTTTTTT
CDR3aa: CASSYISGRVRWELFF
abundance: -
d_gene: TRBD2
j_gene: TRBJ2-2
v_gene: TRBV11-2

CDR3nt: TGTGCCACCAGTGACTCCGGGACAGCGAACTCCTACGAGCAGTACTTC
CDR3aa: CATSDSGTANSYEQYF
abundance: -
d_gene: TRBD1
j_gene: TRBJ2-7
v_gene: TRBV24-1

CDR3nt: TGTGCCAGCAGCAAAGGAGGACCTAGCAATCAGCCCCAGCATTTT
CDR3aa: CASSKGGPSNQPQHF
abundance: -
d_gene: -
j_gene: TRBJ1-5
v_gene: TRBV21-1

CDR3nt: TGTGCCAGCTCAACGGACTCCGATCAGCCCCAGCATTTT
CDR3aa: CASSTDSDQPQHF
abundance: -
d_gene: -
j_gene: TRBJ1-5
v_gene: TRBV18

CDR3nt: TGTGCCAGCACCGATACCAGCGGTACTAGCACAGATACGCAGTATTTT
CDR3aa: CASTDTSGTSTDTQYF
abundance: -
d_gene: -
j_gene: TRBJ2-3
v_gene: TRBV7-9

CDR3nt: TGTGCCAGCAGTTACTCGACAGGGAACGGCTACACCTTC
CDR3aa: CASSYSTGNGYTF
abundance: few
d_gene: TRBD1
j_gene: TRBJ1-2
v_gene: TRBV6-2/TRBV6-3

CDR3nt: TGTGCCAGCAGTTACTTTGACAGGGACGTGGACACCATATATTTT
CDR3aa: CASSYFDRDVDTIYF
abundance: -
d_gene: TRBD1
j_gene: TRBJ1-3
v_gene: TRBV6-5

CDR3nt: TGTGCCAGCAGCCAACTTAGCGGGTTCAGCGGCGGTGAGCAGTTCTTC
CDR3aa: CASSQLSGFSGGEQFF
abundance: -
d_gene: TRBD2
j_gene: TRBJ2-1
v_gene: TRBV4-2

CDR3nt: TGTGCCAGCAAGGGGACCGAGGGGCGAACCTACGAGCAGTACTTC
CDR3aa: CASKGTEGRTYEQYF
abundance: -
d_gene: -
j_gene: TRBJ2-7
v_gene: TRBV27

CDR3nt: TGTGCCAACACCGGGACAGGGGTCTCCGAGCAGTACTTC
CDR3aa: CANTGTGVSEQYF
abundance: -
d_gene: TRBD1
j_gene: TRBJ2-7
v_gene: TRBV12-3/TRBV12-4

CDR3nt: TGTGCCACCAGCCCCCCGGGGCAGATGAACACTGAAGCTTTCTTT
CDR3aa: CATSPPGQMNTEAFF
abundance: -
d_gene: -
j_gene: TRBJ1-1
v_gene: TRBV15

CDR3nt: TGTGCCAGCAGATCTCCAGGTTCCTACGAGCAGTACTTC
CDR3aa: CASRSPGSYEQYF
abundance: few
d_gene: -
j_gene: TRBJ2-7
v_gene: TRBV7-8

CDR3nt: TGTGCCAGCTCACCAATGGGACAGATGAACACTGAAGCTTTCTTT
CDR3aa: CASSPMGQMNTEAFF
abundance: -
d_gene: TRBD1
j_gene: TRBJ1-1
v_gene: TRBV18

CDR3nt: TGTGCCAGCAGCTTAGGGACAGATAGCAATCAGCCCCAGCATTTT
CDR3aa: CASSLGTDSNQPQHF
abundance: -
d_gene: -
j_gene: TRBJ1-5
v_gene: TRBV7-8

CDR3nt: TGTGCCAGCAGCCACCCGACGACAGATACGCAGTATTTT
CDR3aa: CASSHPTTDTQYF
abundance: -
d_gene: -
j_gene: TRBJ2-3
v_gene: TRBV3-1/TRBV3-2

CDR3nt: TGTGCCAGCAGTTACGGAGACAGCACATCGAACTATGGCTACACCTTC
CDR3aa: CASSYGDSTSNYGYTF
abundance: -
d_gene: -
j_gene: TRBJ1-2
v_gene: TRBV6-2/TRBV6-3

CDR3nt: TGCGCCAGCAGCCAAGTAGCCGGGACCGAGAGCTATGGCTACACCTTC
CDR3aa: CASSQVAGTESYGYTF
abundance: -
d_gene: -
j_gene: TRBJ1-2
v_gene: TRBV4-3

CDR3nt: TGCGCCAGCAGCCAAGATACGGGAGTTAGAGAGACCCAGTACTTC
CDR3aa: CASSQDTGVRETQYF
abundance: -
d_gene: -
j_gene: TRBJ2-5
v_gene: TRBV4-1

CDR3nt: TGTGCCAGCAGCTTAGAGGGTGGCTACACCTTC
CDR3aa: CASSLEGGYTF
abundance: -
d_gene: -
j_gene: TRBJ1-2
v_gene: TRBV7-9

CDR3nt: TGCGCCAGCAGCTTGGTTGGGGGGACCTACGAGCAGTACTTC
CDR3aa: CASSLVGGTYEQYF
abundance: -
d_gene: -
j_gene: TRBJ2-7
v_gene: TRBV5-1

CDR3nt: TGCGCCAGCAGCACCCGATCGCGAGCGAGGTTTCAAGCAGATACGCAGTATTTT
CDR3aa: CASSTRSRARFQADTQYF
abundance: -
d_gene: -
j_gene: TRBJ2-3
v_gene: TRBV4-3

CDR3nt: TGTGCCAGCAGCTTAGTGAGTTGGACAGGGGGCTTTCTTCATGAGCAGTTCTTC
CDR3aa: CASSLVSWTGGFLHEQFF
abundance: -
d_gene: TRBD1
j_gene: TRBJ2-1
v_gene: TRBV7-9

CDR3nt: TGTGCCAGCAGTTACTCGACTAGCTCCTACGAGCAGTACTTC
CDR3aa: CASSYSTSSYEQYF
abundance: -
d_gene: -
j_gene: TRBJ2-7
v_gene: TRBV6-2/TRBV6-3

CDR3nt: TGTGCCAGCAGCCAGATACTGGGGAGGGCAGATACGCAGTATTTT
CDR3aa: CASSQILGRADTQYF
abundance: -
d_gene: TRBD2
j_gene: TRBJ2-3
v_gene: TRBV7-8

CDR3nt: TGTGCCAGCGGGCAAGACCTCCCGTCTGGTAATTCACCCCTCCACTTT
CDR3aa: CASGQDLPSGNSPLHF
abundance: -
d_gene: -
j_gene: TRBJ1-6
v_gene: TRBV25-1

CDR3nt: TGTGCTAGTGGTTTGTCCCAGGCGACTGAAGCTTTCTTT
CDR3aa: CASGLSQATEAFF
abundance: -
d_gene: -
j_gene: TRBJ1-1
v_gene: TRBV12-5

CDR3nt: TGCGCCAGCAGTGATAGGCGGATGTCCTACGAGCAGTACTTC
CDR3aa: CASSDRRMSYEQYF
abundance: -
d_gene: -
j_gene: TRBJ2-7
v_gene: TRBV10-2

CDR3nt: TGTGCCAGCAGTGGACCGGGACTAGCGGGAGTCCCCTACGAGCAGTACTTC
CDR3aa: CASSGPGLAGVPYEQYF
abundance: -
d_gene: TRBD2
j_gene: TRBJ2-7
v_gene: TRBV28

CDR3nt: TGTGCCAGCCTAGACACGCTGGGGGAAGCTTTCTTT
CDR3aa: CASLDTLGEAFF
abundance: -
d_gene: -
j_gene: TRBJ1-1
v_gene: TRBV7-9

CDR3nt: TGTGCCACCAGTGAACTTAGAGGCGGGGAGCTGTTTTTT
CDR3aa: CATSELRGGELFF
abundance: -
d_gene: -
j_gene: TRBJ2-2
v_gene: TRBV24-1

CDR3nt: TGTGCCAGCAGTTATAGTGGTGGTAGGGACATTCAGTACTTC
CDR3aa: CASSYSGGRDIQYF
abundance: -
d_gene: -
j_gene: TRBJ2-4
v_gene: TRBV2

CDR3nt: TGTGCCAGCTCCGGGGCAGGGGGCACAGATACGCAGTATTTT
CDR3aa: CASSGAGGTDTQYF
abundance: -
d_gene: -
j_gene: TRBJ2-3
v_gene: TRBV18

CDR3nt: TGTGCCAGCAGCCGGGGGGAGGGACATAATTCACCCCTCCACTTT
CDR3aa: CASSRGEGHNSPLHF
abundance: -
d_gene: -
j_gene: TRBJ1-6
v_gene: TRBV21-1

CDR3nt: TGTGCCTGGAGGGGCAGAGCTAACTATGGCTACACCTTC
CDR3aa: CAWRGRANYGYTF
abundance: -
d_gene: -
j_gene: TRBJ1-2
v_gene: TRBV30

CDR3nt: TGCGCCAGCAGCTTGACGTTGTCTAGCACAGATACGCAGTATTTT
CDR3aa: CASSLTLSSTDTQYF
abundance: -
d_gene: -
j_gene: TRBJ2-3
v_gene: TRBV5-1

CDR3nt: TGTGCCAGCAGTTCCTCGAGGGAGACCCAGTACTTC
CDR3aa: CASSSSRETQYF
abundance: -
d_gene: -
j_gene: TRBJ2-5
v_gene: TRBV28

CDR3nt: TGTGCCAGCAGGACCAAGGGGTGGGACGAGCAGTACTTC
CDR3aa: CASRTKGWDEQYF
abundance: -
d_gene: -
j_gene: TRBJ2-7
v_gene: TRBV6-6

CDR3nt: TGTGCCACCAGTGATTCAAGACTAGCGGGAGACTACGAGCAGTACTTC
CDR3aa: CATSDSRLAGDYEQYF
abundance: -
d_gene: TRBD2
j_gene: TRBJ2-7
v_gene: TRBV24-1

CDR3nt: TGTGCCACCAGCAGAGATTTTGGTCGTGGAAACACCATATATTTT
CDR3aa: CATSRDFGRGNTIYF
abundance: -
d_gene: -
j_gene: TRBJ1-3
v_gene: TRBV15

CDR3nt: TGCGCCAGCAGTTTGTCTCCAGGGATCGGTTATGAAAAACTGTTTTTT
CDR3aa: CASSLSPGIGYEKLFF
abundance: -
d_gene: -
j_gene: TRBJ1-4
v_gene: TRBV5-1

CDR3nt: TGTGCCAGCAGCTTAAAGGGGCACCGTGAAAGCACAGATACGCAGTATTTT
CDR3aa: CASSLKGHRESTDTQYF
abundance: -
d_gene: -
j_gene: TRBJ2-3
v_gene: TRBV7-3

CDR3nt: TGCAGCGTTGAGACAGGGCTGACGGGGGATACGCAGTATTTT
CDR3aa: CSVETGLTGDTQYF
abundance: -
d_gene: TRBD1
j_gene: TRBJ2-3
v_gene: TRBV29-1

CDR3nt: TGTGCCTGGGAGACTGGCTCCTACAATGAGCAGTTCTTC
CDR3aa: CAWETGSYNEQFF
abundance: -
d_gene: -
j_gene: TRBJ2-1
v_gene: TRBV30

CDR3nt: TGTGCCAGCAGCGCACCGGGACAGGGAACGGGAGGGGGGACCCAGTACTTC
CDR3aa: CASSAPGQGTGGGTQYF
abundance: -
d_gene: -
j_gene: TRBJ2-5
v_gene: TRBV9